Each of the 30 T cell receptor beta chains below was sequenced from the same sample in a study of T cells in Graves' hyperthyroidism and ophthalmopathy. TCR beta CDR3 regions were amplified from RNA transcripts. Initially, a first-round RT-PCR of the TCR CDR3 employed the HTBI primer set. TCRdb reanalysed the multiplex PCR reads using MiXCR and keeps one entry per CDR3 protein. The sample shows about 600,000 distinct CDR3 sequences, approximately 15% of them seen only once. The sequenced sample was blood. Source of these receptors: a woman between 40 and 50 years old with Graves' ophthalmopathy.

This clonotype has a count of ten or more. V and J are TRBV2 and TRBJ2-1; no firm D call. The V gene lost 4 bases and the J gene lost 4 bases, with 11 bases spanning the gap. This CDR3 region has 14 residues. Germline CDR1 SNHLY, CDR2 FYNNEI. The CDR3 sequence: CASSGDRLYNEQFF. CDR3 nucleotide sequence: TGTGCCAGCAGTGGAGACCGCCTTTACAATGAGCAGTTCTTC.

J is TRBJ2-2 and V is TRBV6-5; no reliable D call. This CDR3 spans 17 amino acids. Germline V gene sequence: CDR1 MNHEY, CDR2 SVGAGI. V lost 0 bases and J 2 bases, leaving 13 bases between the germline ends. The CDR3, as DNA: TGTGCCAGCAGTTACTCCCGGCGAGAAACTAACACCGGGGAGCTGTTTTTT. Its translation: CASSYSRRETNTGELFF.

This CDR3 reads CASSLDRNPYSYEQYF. CDR3 in DNA: TGCGCCAGCAGCTTGGACAGAAACCCTTACTCCTACGAGCAGTACTTC. The chain recombines TRBV5-1 with TRBJ2-7; D not certain. Germline V gene data show CDR1 as SGHRS and CDR2 as YFSETQ. The CDR3 runs 16 residues. Trimming stripped 0 bases from V and 0 bases from J, with 13 bases between.

This clonotype was seen more than once but under ten times. This chain links TRBV7-8 with TRBJ2-1; 12 bases are a match to TRBD2. CDR1 SGHVS and CDR2 FQNEAQ come from the germline V gene. The V gene end was trimmed by 3 bases and the J gene end by 7 bases; junction bases not matched to a gene: 7. There are 16 residues in the CDR3. The CDR3 protein is CASSFLGTSGLNEQFF. CDR3 nucleotide sequence: TGTGCCAGCAGCTTCCTCGGGACTAGCGGGCTGAATGAGCAGTTCTTC.

This clonotype was detected many times. The genes are TRBV5-1 and TRBJ2-1; a weak D match, TRBD1 (5 bases). The CDR3 runs 12 residues. Germline values: CDR1 SGHRS, CDR2 YFSETQ. V was pared by 0 bases and J by 7 bases, with 5 bases between. In nucleotides, the CDR3 is TGCGCCAGCAGCTTGGACAGGAATGAGCAGTTCTTC. Translation gives CASSLDRNEQFF.

The sample holds many counts of this clonotype. The gene calls are TRBV5-1 and TRBJ2-7; D might be TRBD2 (5 bases). This CDR3 is built from 15 residues. The germline gives CDR1 SGHRS, CDR2 YFSETQ. V lost 0 bases and J 2 bases, leaving 12 bases between the germline ends. The CDR3 here is CASSLGTPSPYEQYF. The CDR3 DNA is TGCGCCAGCAGCTTGGGGACTCCTTCCCCCTACGAGCAGTACTTC. Together with reference TRBV5-1 and TRBJ2-7, the CDR3 gives the full variable domain: KAGVTQTPRYLIKTRGQQVTLSCSPISGHRSVSWYQQTPGQGLQFLFEYFSETQRNKGNFPGRFSGRQFSNSRSEMNVSTLELGDSALYLCASSLGTPSPYEQYFGPGTRLTVT.

In its sample, this clonotype was seen many times. This chain uses TRBV11-3 with TRBJ2-2, with D unclear. The CDR3 runs to 14 residues. The germline V and J ends were trimmed by 1 base and 4 bases, with 7 bases remaining between them. Germline V CDR1 and CDR2: SGHNT, YENEEA. CDR3 nucleotides: TGTGCCAGCAGCTTAGTTTGGGGCACCGGGGAGCTGTTTTTT. Residues: CASSLVWGTGELFF. The whole variable domain, filled in from reference TRBV11-3 and TRBJ2-2, reads EAGVVQSPRYKIIEKKQPVAFWCNPISGHNTLYWYLQNLGQGPELLIRYENEEAVDDSQLPKDRFSAERLKGVDSTLKIQPAELGDSAVYLCASSLVWGTGELFFGEGSRLTVL.

In its sample, this clonotype was seen many times. This chain uses TRBV28 with TRBJ2-7; possible D gene TRBD2, 5 bases. The germline V gene encodes CDR1 MDHEN and CDR2 SYDVKM. The ends were cut back, 7 bases at V and 0 bases at J, with 16 bases in the middle. This CDR3 is 15 amino acids long. CDR3 residues: CASKPGGYASYEQYF. CDR3 nucleotides: TGTGCCAGCAAACCGGGCGGGTACGCCTCCTACGAGCAGTACTTC.

This rearrangement joins TRBV12-3 or TRBV12-4 to TRBJ1-2, with D hard to call. V was trimmed by 1 base and J by 3 bases, leaving 6 bases between them. The CDR3 covers 13 residues. The CDR3 DNA reads TGTGCCAGCAGTTTAGATGACGACTATGGCTACACCTTC. Amino acids: CASSLDDDYGYTF.

This clonotype was observed many times. A junction end diverges from the germline sequence, so it may reflect a read error. The chain recombines TRBV2 with TRBJ2-2; D assignment may be TRBD1 or TRBD2 (5 bases each). The CDR3 spans 12 residues. The germline CDR1 and CDR2 sequences are SNHLY and FYNNEI. CDR3 sequence: CAQGANTGELFF. The CDR3 region has the DNA TGTGCCCAGGGAGCGAATACCGGGGAGCTGTTTTTT.

In this sample, this clonotype turned up many times. The chain recombines TRBV12-3 or TRBV12-4 with TRBJ2-7; 8 bases are shared with TRBD1. CDR3 length equals 14 residues. After removal of 2 bases from V and 6 bases from J, the junction contained 6 bases not matched to a gene. CDR3 in amino acids: CASSLQGALTEQYF. CDR3 DNA sequence: TGTGCCAGCAGTTTACAGGGGGCGTTAACCGAGCAGTACTTC.

This clonotype was picked up a small number of times. The gene calls are TRBV6-1 and TRBJ2-3, with 8 bases fitting TRBD1. This CDR3 contains 14 residues. Germline lookup yields CDR1 MNHNS and CDR2 SASEGT. The junction had 4 bases not matched to a gene; V was cut back by 3 bases and J by 5 bases. CDR3 nucleotide sequence: TGTGCCAGCAGTGAGGGACAGGTGGGAGATACGCAGTATTTT. Amino acids: CASSEGQVGDTQYF.

This clonotype was seen more than once but under ten times. The chain carries TRBV4-1 and TRBJ1-1; D is unclear. From germline, CDR1 is MGHRA and CDR2 YSYEKL. Trimming stripped 3 bases from V and 7 bases from J, with 18 bases between. CDR3 length: 15 residues. CDR3 coding DNA: TGCGCCAGCAGCCAGGTACCTCCGGGGATCGGTGAAGCTTTCTTT. It codes for CASSQVPPGIGEAFF.

This clonotype showed up just a few times. This sequence joins TRBV4-1 and TRBJ1-4; D might be TRBD1 (5 bases). CDR1 is MGHRA and CDR2 is YSYEKL in the germline V gene. CDR3 size: 15 residues. The V end was cut by 4 bases, the J end by 5 bases, with 14 bases between. CDR3 in DNA: TGCGCCAGCAGCCTTCGGGACGGAGCGAATGAAAAACTGTTTTTT. Residues: CASSLRDGANEKLFF.

This clonotype was recorded many times. V and J are TRBV18 and TRBJ1-5; D remains unclear. The CDR3 contains 13 residues. Trimming stripped 3 bases from V and 3 bases from J, with 6 bases between. From germline, CDR1 is KGHSH and CDR2 LQKENI. CDR3 residues: CASSPADNQPQHF. In DNA, the CDR3 is TGTGCCAGCTCACCGGCAGACAATCAGCCCCAGCATTTT.

The V and J genes are TRBV30 and TRBJ2-7; no clear D. Germline CDR1 reads GTSNPN; CDR2 reads SVGIG (reference sequence). This CDR3 comprises 14 residues. The V end lost 1 base, the J end lost 0 bases, and 10 bases lay between the germline ends. In nucleotides, the CDR3 is TGTGCCTGGAGTGCGGTGGCGGACTCCTACGAGCAGTACTTC. Its protein is CAWSAVADSYEQYF. Based on the CDR3 plus reference TRBV30 and TRBJ2-7, the full variable domain is SQTIHQWPATLVQPVGSPLSLECTVEGTSNPNLYWYRQAAGRGLQLLFYSVGIGQISSEVPQNLSASRPQDRQFILSSKKLLLSDSGFYLCAWSAVADSYEQYFGPGTRLTVT.

The V call is TRBV4-1, the J call TRBJ1-4; unclear D gene. Looked up from germline, CDR1 is MGHRA and CDR2 is YSYEKL. V was cut by 0 bases and J by 6 bases, with 11 bases left in between. The CDR3 contains 15 residues. The CDR3 sequence is CASSQDLVMDEKLFF. CDR3 sequence (DNA): TGCGCCAGCAGCCAAGATCTGGTTATGGATGAAAAACTGTTTTTT.

This clonotype has at least ten counts. The chain links TRBV7-8 to TRBJ2-5, with a weak D call TRBD2 (5 bases). Germline V gives CDR1 SGHVS, CDR2 FQNEAQ. This CDR3 is built from 12 residues. V lost 5 bases and J 5 bases, leaving 9 bases between the germline ends. The chain's CDR3 is CASSPWRETQYF. CDR3 DNA: TGTGCCAGCAGCCCCTGGAGGGAGACCCAGTACTTC.

This clonotype has only a few counts. The CDR3 DNA follows: TGCGCCAGCAGCAAAGAGACAACTAATGAAAAACTGTTTTTT. Its translation is CASSKETTNEKLFF. This sequence joins TRBV5-1 and TRBJ1-4; D gene unclear. The CDR3 loop spans 14 amino acids. Germline V gene data show CDR1 as SGHRS and CDR2 as YFSETQ. The V end was cut by 4 bases, the J end by 0 bases, with 7 bases between.

Only a few counts were recorded for this clonotype. The J gene is TRBJ1-4, the V gene TRBV28; D may be TRBD1 (6 bases). Trimming took 5 bases from V and 6 from J, leaving 10 bases between them. The CDR3 runs 13 residues. The germline gives CDR1 MDHEN, CDR2 SYDVKM. The CDR3 sequence: CASSGRGHEKLFF. The CDR3 DNA follows: TGTGCCAGCAGTGGCAGGGGACATGAAAAACTGTTTTTT. The full variable domain, with the rest looked up from reference TRBV28 and TRBJ1-4, is DVKVTQSSRYLVKRTGEKVFLECVQDMDHENMFWYRQDPGLGLRLIYFSYDVKMKEKGDIPEGYSVSREKKERFSLILESASTNQTSMYLCASSGRGHEKLFFGSGTQLSVL.

This clonotype was recorded a few times. J is TRBJ2-6 and V is TRBV6-1; D remains ambiguous. The CDR3 has 12 amino acids. CDR1 is MNHNS and CDR2 is SASEGT in the germline V gene. V lost 7 bases and J 8 bases, leaving 9 bases between the germline ends. DNA of the CDR3: TGTGCCAGCACCGACGCTACCAACGTCCTGACTTTC. Translated, it gives CASTDATNVLTF.

To note about this clonotype: Since a much larger clone is just one base distant, this may be a read error. This rearrangement joins TRBV20-1 to TRBJ1-5, with 8 nucleotides matching TRBD1. With V trimmed by 5 bases and J by 6 bases, 12 bases remained unmatched. Germline loops: CDR1 DFQATT, CDR2 SNEGSKA (reference sequence). The CDR3 extends over 15 amino acids. CDR3 protein: CSAFSTGAYGQPQHF. In nucleotides, the CDR3 is TGCAGTGCTTTCTCGACAGGGGCCTACGGTCAGCCCCAGCATTTT.

This clonotype occurred many times. V is TRBV2 and J is TRBJ1-4; a weak D match, TRBD1 (6 bases). V was cut by 9 bases and J by 8 bases, with 13 bases left in between. This CDR3 spans 12 amino acids. The V gene's germline CDR1 is SNHLY and CDR2 FYNNEI. CDR3 DNA: TGTGCCAGTAGGGAGGGGGGGGAAAAACTGTTTTTT. Encoded protein: CASREGGEKLFF.

This clonotype showed up just a few times. The chain carries TRBV2 and TRBJ2-1; 8 bases agree with TRBD2. Germline lookup yields CDR1 SNHLY and CDR2 FYNNEI. The CDR3 loop spans 12 amino acids. V shed 7 bases and J 12 bases; nucleotides not matched to a gene: 8. Here the CDR3 reads CASKTGGGPQFF. CDR3 nucleotide sequence: TGTGCCAGCAAAACCGGCGGGGGGCCGCAGTTCTTC.

This clonotype was detected many times. Its ends do not fully match the called genes, so a read error is possible. This chain links TRBV20-1 with TRBJ2-1; D call uncertain. Germline CDR1 is DFQATT and CDR2 is SNEGSKA (reference sequence). CDR3 length: 13 residues. CDR3 protein: CSARDPLYSEQFF. The CDR3, as DNA: TGCAGTGCTAGAGATCCCCTCTACAGTGAGCAGTTCTTC.

Remarks on this clonotype: It may be a read error: a sequence one base away is much more abundant. The chain recombines TRBV20-1 with TRBJ2-7; 9 nucleotides align to TRBD2. Per the germline V gene, CDR1 is DFQATT and CDR2 is SNEGSKA (reference sequence). The J segment lost 7 bases and the V segment lost 4 bases, leaving 11 bases of the junction unmatched. The CDR3 length is 14 residues. The CDR3 nucleotides read TGCAGTGCTAACCCAGCGGGAGGAGGCGATGAGCAGTACTTC. Translating gives CSANPAGGGDEQYF.

This clonotype appeared a few times. The rearrangement links TRBV28 to TRBJ2-3, with 11 bases matching TRBD2. CDR3 length: 16 amino acids. V shed 8 bases, J shed 1 base, and the junction held 8 bases outside the gene matches. CDR1 MDHEN and CDR2 SYDVKM come from the germline V gene. The CDR3 DNA reads as TGTGCCAGCCGACTAGCGGGGAGGCGGGGCACAGATACGCAGTATTTT. Its translation is CASRLAGRRGTDTQYF.

The gene calls are TRBV12-3 or TRBV12-4 and TRBJ2-3, with D uncertain. The V end was cut by 6 bases, the J end by 3 bases, with 19 bases between. The CDR3 length is 16 residues. The CDR3 bases are TGTGCCAGCAGCTCAACGAGAGGTACAAGGACAGATACGCAGTATTTT. Translation gives CASSSTRGTRTDTQYF.

The rearrangement joins TRBV27 to TRBJ2-5; D is unresolved. Germline-derived CDR1 and CDR2 are MNHEY and SMNVEV (reference sequence). Trimming removed 4 bases at V and 1 base at J, with 7 bases between. The CDR3 extends over 13 amino acids. CDR3 sequence reads: CASSSFLQETQYF. CDR3 nucleotides: TGTGCCAGCAGTTCCTTCCTCCAAGAGACCCAGTACTTC.

For this clonotype: This may be a read error, as it is one base from a much larger clone. This CDR3 reads CASTFSSHGGNRPQHF. CDR3 DNA: TGTGCCAGCACTTTTAGCTCTCATGGAGGCAATCGGCCCCAGCATTTT. This sequence joins TRBV2 and TRBJ1-5; D remains unclear. CDR3 size: 16 residues. The germline gives CDR1 SNHLY, CDR2 FYNNEI.